The 18 T cell receptor beta chains below were found in one sample sequenced in a study of beta chain features in type 1 diabetes (dated by TCRdb to the late 2010s). The receptor library was made with the immunoSEQ multiplex PCR assay. The entire isolated RNA was reverse transcribed using the High Capacity cDNA Reverse Transcription Kit, and thus expressed TCRB transcripts were sequenced. Not all clones reach the TCRdb copy of this immuneACCESS table, which keeps in-frame sequences only. Checked studies attribute under half of the gap to unresolved V genes and leave the rest unexplained. The table for this sample lists fewer than 550,000 clones; more than 9.5% of them were counted only once. Jointly, the top ten make up approximately 0.05% of the sample. The sequenced material came from naive CD4+ T cells from blood. Sample cell subset or site, as interpreted from the label and publication: true naive CD4+ T cells. These receptors were taken from a woman aged 18 to 35 in good health.

This clone came up many times. Other DNA sequences from this sample encode an identical CDR3 as well. This chain links TRBV18 with TRBJ2-3; D gene uncertain. V was cut by 3 bases and J by 3 bases, with 4 bases left in between. The CDR3 has 12 amino acids. The germline V gene encodes CDR1 KGHSH and CDR2 LQKENI. CDR3 amino acids: CASSPGTDTQYF. The CDR3 coding sequence is TGTGCCAGCTCACCGGGGACAGATACGCAGTATTTT.

For this clone: Relative to the germline gene, one junction end is altered; a read error may explain this. The chain recombines TRBV7-7 with TRBJ2-1, with D unresolved. Germline CDR1 and CDR2: SSHAT and FNYEAQ (reference sequence). The CDR3 is 13 amino acids. The CDR3 DNA follows: TGTGCTAGCAGCATAGATAGCTCTCAGGAGCAGTTCTTC. It codes for CASSIDSSQEQFF.

In this sample, this clone turned up a few times. This chain joins TRBV7-8 and TRBJ2-7; 8 bases are shared with TRBD1. Trimming at V came to 4 bases and at J to 5 bases, leaving 7 bases not matched to a gene. CDR3 size: 14 residues. Germline values: CDR1 SGHVS, CDR2 FQNEAQ. CDR3 region: CASSSDRASHEQYF. CDR3 nucleotides: TGTGCCAGCAGCTCGGACAGGGCGTCACACGAGCAGTACTTC.

This clone has only a few counts. The chain carries TRBV27 and TRBJ2-1, with D maybe TRBD2 (6 bases). Trimming took off 3 bases at V and 2 bases at J, with 11 bases between the two ends. This CDR3 is 15 amino acids long. The germline V gene has CDR1 MNHEY and CDR2 SMNVEV (reference sequence). CDR3 region: CASSLGRDPYNEQFF. The CDR3 coding sequence is TGTGCCAGCAGTTTGGGGCGGGACCCCTACAATGAGCAGTTCTTC.

This clone was detected only a few times. The chain uses TRBV14 and TRBJ1-1; TRBD1 aligns across 8 bases. The V gene end was trimmed by 4 bases and the J gene end by 0 bases; junction bases not matched to a gene: 1. Per the germline V gene, CDR1 is SGHDN and CDR2 is FVKESK. This CDR3 is built from 14 residues. The chain's CDR3 is CASSRQGLNTEAFF. The CDR3 DNA reads as TGTGCCAGCAGCCGACAGGGGCTGAACACTGAAGCTTTCTTT.

This clone showed up just a few times. The chain links TRBV7-9 to TRBJ2-7; tentative D call: TRBD1 (5 bases). This CDR3 region has 16 residues. V lost 1 base and J 2 bases, leaving 15 bases between the germline ends. Germline values: CDR1 SEHNR, CDR2 FQNEAQ (reference sequence). In DNA form, the CDR3 reads TGTGCCAGCAGCTTAGTCCAGGGCCTTACGACCTACGAGCAGTACTTC. As protein: CASSLVQGLTTYEQYF.

The V and J genes are TRBV4-3 and TRBJ2-3; D is possibly TRBD2 (7 bases). This CDR3 contains 15 residues. V dropped 3 bases and J dropped 1 base, with 11 bases sitting between them. CDR1 and CDR2 (germline): LGHNA, YSLEER. CDR3 sequence (DNA): TGCGCCAGCAGCCACGGGGGGCTTCGCACAGATACGCAGTATTTT. Protein product: CASSHGGLRTDTQYF.

The V and J genes are TRBV6-5 and TRBJ2-7; D is unclear. The CDR3 is 14 amino acids. Germline V gene lookup returns CDR1 MNHEY and CDR2 SVGAGI. V lost 2 bases and J 4 bases, leaving 12 bases between the germline ends. The DNA for the CDR3 is TGTGCCAGCAGTTACAAAATCGGGCATTACGAGCAGTACTTC. Protein product: CASSYKIGHYEQYF.

In its sample, this clone was seen a few times. The chain joins TRBV10-3 to TRBJ2-1, with D tentatively TRBD1 or TRBD2 (5 bases each). This CDR3 region has 13 residues. The V gene lost 6 bases and the J gene lost 2 bases, with 8 bases spanning the gap. Per germline, CDR1 ENHRY and CDR2 SYGVKD. The CDR3 here is CAIRGEPYNEQFF. In nucleotides, the CDR3 is TGTGCCATCAGGGGGGAGCCCTACAATGAGCAGTTCTTC.

This clone came up a few times. The rearrangement uses TRBV19 and TRBJ2-3, with TRBD1 identical over 10 bases. Germline CDR1 and CDR2: LNHDA and SQIVND (reference sequence). V was clipped by 7 bases and J by 5 bases; unmatched bases: 12. CDR3 length equals 16 residues. The CDR3 region is CASIGPRQGAGDTQYF. The CDR3 DNA reads as TGTGCCAGTATCGGCCCGAGACAGGGGGCAGGAGATACGCAGTATTTT.

CDR3 DNA: TGTGCCAGCAGGGACAGGGGGCTCAATGAGCAGTTCTTC. It yields the protein CASRDRGLNEQFF. This rearrangement joins TRBV11-2 to TRBJ2-1, with 11 nucleotides matching TRBD1. The CDR3 consists of 13 residues. Trimming cost V 6 bases and J 6 bases; bases outside gene matches: 1. CDR1 and CDR2 from the germline V gene are SGHAT and FQNNGV.

The sample holds a few counts of this clone. The V and J genes are TRBV5-1 and TRBJ2-3; D unresolved. This CDR3 comprises 15 residues. Trimming took off 2 bases at V and 0 bases at J, with 10 bases between the two ends. Germline V gives CDR1 SGHRS, CDR2 YFSETQ. DNA of the CDR3: TGCGCCAGCAGCTTTGATGACCCTAGCACAGATACGCAGTATTTT. The encoded protein is CASSFDDPSTDTQYF.

The chain is built from TRBV7-9 and TRBJ1-1, with 7 positions matching TRBD1. The CDR3 contains 15 residues. The germline CDR1 and CDR2 sequences are SEHNR and FQNEAQ (reference sequence). J was trimmed by 5 bases and V by 4 bases; bases with no gene match: 10. The CDR3 sequence is CASSWSGTVRTEAFF. In nucleotides, the CDR3 is TGTGCCAGCAGCTGGTCCGGGACAGTGAGAACTGAAGCTTTCTTT.

This clone was counted once. This sequence joins TRBV7-9 and TRBJ2-5, with 10 bases matching TRBD2. From germline, CDR1 is SEHNR and CDR2 FQNEAQ (reference sequence). The CDR3 is 16 residues long. The V segment lost 2 bases and the J segment 5 bases; nucleotides outside the gene matches: 8. The CDR3 DNA reads as TGTGCCAGCAGCTTAATAGCTAGCGGGAGCCGGGAGACCCAGTACTTC. As protein: CASSLIASGSRETQYF.

This clone was detected a few times. The gene calls are TRBV4-1 and TRBJ1-2, with D uncertain. Trimming took off 6 bases at V and 5 bases at J, with 10 bases between the two ends. The CDR3 totals 12 residues. CDR1 is MGHRA, CDR2 YSYEKL, per germline. In DNA form, the CDR3 reads TGCGCCAGCAGGAACCCAAGTTATGGCTACACCTTC. It yields the protein CASRNPSYGYTF.

This chain connects TRBV30 to TRBJ1-5; D call uncertain. With 0 bases removed from V and 0 bases from J, the gap between germline ends came to 9 bases. CDR3 length: 15 amino acids. The germline CDR1 and CDR2 sequences are GTSNPN and SVGIG (reference sequence). DNA for the CDR3: TGTGCCTGGAGTGTAACGGGAGATAGCAATCAGCCCCAGCATTTT. This encodes CAWSVTGDSNQPQHF.

This clone appeared a few times. V gene TRBV2 combines with J gene TRBJ2-3, with a weak D call TRBD2 (6 bases). CDR1 and CDR2 from the germline V gene are SNHLY and FYNNEI. The V end lost 7 bases, the J end lost 0 bases, and 14 bases lay between the germline ends. The CDR3 consists of 15 residues. The CDR3 loop is CASIPGGRSTDTQYF. CDR3 DNA: TGTGCCAGCATCCCCGGGGGACGAAGCACAGATACGCAGTATTTT.

The chain uses TRBV10-3 and TRBJ2-1; 10 bases match TRBD2. This CDR3 has 14 amino acids. Germline trimming cut 7 bases from V and 6 bases from J; bases unmatched to any gene: 6. CDR1 and CDR2 from the germline V gene are ENHRY and SYGVKD. This CDR3 reads CAINRLAGSNEQFF. CDR3 DNA: TGTGCCATCAACCGACTAGCGGGTAGCAATGAGCAGTTCTTC.